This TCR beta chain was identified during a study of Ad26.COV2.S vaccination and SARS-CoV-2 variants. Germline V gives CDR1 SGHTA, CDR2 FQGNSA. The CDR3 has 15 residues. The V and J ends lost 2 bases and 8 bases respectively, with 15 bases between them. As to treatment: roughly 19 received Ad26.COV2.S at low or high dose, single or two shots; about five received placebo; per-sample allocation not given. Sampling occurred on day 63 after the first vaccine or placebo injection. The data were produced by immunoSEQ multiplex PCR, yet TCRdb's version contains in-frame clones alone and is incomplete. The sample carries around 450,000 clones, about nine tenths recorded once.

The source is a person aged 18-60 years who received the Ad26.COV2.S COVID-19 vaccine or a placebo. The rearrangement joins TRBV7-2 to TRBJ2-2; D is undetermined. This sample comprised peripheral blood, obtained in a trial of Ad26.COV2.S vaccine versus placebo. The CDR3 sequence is CASSLRGVLEGELFF. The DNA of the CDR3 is TGTGCCAGCAGCTTACGTGGGGTGCTAGAAGGGGAGCTGTTTTTT. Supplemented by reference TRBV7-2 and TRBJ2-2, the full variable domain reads GAGVSQSPSNKVTEKGKDVELRCDPISGHTALYWYRQSLGQGLEFLIYFQGNSAPDKSGLPSDRFSAERTGGSVSTLTIQRTQQEDSAVYLCASSLRGVLEGELFFGEGSRLTVL.